This T cell receptor (beta chain) was captured by sequencing in a study of cytomegalovirus exposure and HLA in healthy donors (dated by TCRdb to 2017 to 2019). About the investigation overall: An earlier analysis of several hundred of the donors reported about 250 Gb of sequence data and around 110 million unique TCR beta sequences from about 179 million T cells. On average, about 200,000 unique TCR beta nucleotide sequences were sequenced per donor among fewer than 500 genotyped donors of the cohort, with around 19% of those sequences being non-productive. The study aimed to test whether cataloging public T cell receptors could reveal signatures of past pathogen exposure. To predict cytomegalovirus infection status, the study combined high-throughput TCR immunosequencing, statistical association of individual TCRs with disease status, and machine learning. HLA typing included class I and class II loci at four-digit resolution. To decide whether each TCR beta V gene segment behaved as functional or pseudogenic, an earlier analysis of fewer than 750 of the donors relied on high-throughput TCR beta sequencing. In the later analysis, no new phenotypic data were used to find candidate immune exposures; instead, reliance was placed on TCR beta sequences and their occurrence across donors. A later analysis re-examined previously published TCR beta repertoires from 600 to 700 donors and added high-resolution HLA genotyping to investigate patterns of TCR occurrence. An early release that covered more than 550 HLA-typed donors contained approximately 300 gigabases of sequencing data and tens of millions of unique TCR sequences. The number of donors typed differed by locus, with roughly 629-640 for A, B, C, DRB1 and DQB1, 522 for DQA1, 600 to 610 for DPA1, and 400 to 490 for DPB1. In a later genetic analysis, genome-wide SNP genotypes for about 65% of the 666 donors were used, and that subset was treated as a discovery cohort. Several DR-DQ haplotypes were treated as single units for association and clustering because of strong linkage in the cohort. Every repertoire in the discovery cohort had been generated on one and the same sequencing platform. Using immunosequencing, the study profiled T cell repertoires from 666 subjects and related those repertoires to cytomegalovirus serostatus. Along with the roughly 700-subject first cohort, a separate validation cohort of over 90 different subjects was used. Alongside the repertoire data, information on donor age, sex, ethnicity and CMV serostatus was compiled. Of the roughly 400 genotyped donors, more than 75% were placed in the genetic ancestry cluster associated with self-reported Caucasian donors.

Libraries were made using the immunoSEQ multiplex PCR assay. A mixture of 60 forward primers for TCR Vbeta segments and 13 reverse primers for TCR Jbeta segments was used in the multiplex PCR. Amplification of the CDR3 region of rearranged TCR beta genes was performed with a multiplex PCR assay on genomic DNA. The Illumina HiSeq System was used to sequence the amplified TCR beta libraries as 87-base-pair reads. Concerning the study's data processing: Across the 500 to 850 repertoires, a later analysis counted tens of millions of unique TCR beta chains, approximately 12 million of which were shared by at least two donors. To remove PCR and sequencing errors, raw reads were error-corrected and collapsed into unique sequences using a nearest-neighbor algorithm that merged closely related sequences. Alignment of CDR3 sequences to IMGT reference sequences was used to assign V, D and J gene segments. Each retained sequence needed at least a six-nucleotide match to both a V gene segment and a J gene segment. A rearrangement was called productive if the CDR3 had no stop codons and remained in frame with V and J, and every other rearrangement was called non-productive. CDR3 was defined by IMGT convention, running from the second conserved V-encoded cysteine to the conserved J-encoded phenylalanine. The earlier analysis of fewer than 750 of the donors excluded sequences that lacked an unambiguous match to a single V gene segment. In an earlier analysis of approximately 550 of the donors, V segments were called functional above 56.7% productive rearrangements and were called segregating when the between-donor standard deviation exceeded 5%. A statistical classification framework was built for diagnosing cytomegalovirus status from the catalog of TCR beta chain sequences. A later analysis assigned V and J genes by comparing TCR nucleotide sequences with IMGT/GENE-DB human TR gene sequences. In a later analysis, CDR3 sequences and most-parsimonious VDJ recombination scenarios were assigned using the TCRdist pipeline. In a later analysis, every TCR beta chain was defined by the combination of its CDR3 amino acid sequence and its V-gene family, and reads without a unique V-gene family were dropped. To address suspected cross-contamination and a sequencing artifact, a later analysis removed around 590 highly shared, low-generation-probability nucleotide sequences. For each public chain, a later analysis derived a clonal expansion index from normalized ranks of inferred template counts within each repertoire. A later analysis computed generation probabilities with a VDJ recombination model fitted to out-of-frame rearrangements, and checked the results against IGoR. A later analysis scored TCR-TCR, TCR-HLA and TCR-CMV co-occurrence with hypergeometric tests, applying a repertoire-size bias correction to TCR pairs. False discovery rates were estimated in a later analysis by permuting HLA or CMV assignments 20 times. In a later analysis, co-occurring TCRs were grouped with DBSCAN, and TCRdist sequence similarity was added when clustering was performed within HLA-allele-positive subsets. Repertoires with fewer than 30,000 or more than 120,000 public chains were left out of co-occurrence clustering, as were about 5 repertoires with anomalous nucleotide sharing. Sourced from immuneACCESS, this table was stored by TCRdb with only in-frame sequences that have V and J called. A share of the clones is absent; for the studies checked, an unresolved V gene accounts for under half, and the remainder has no known explanation. Clone size and V and J calls were adopted from that table, with D and trimming inferred from the DNA. Counted in this sample were over 150,000 clones; 70% to 80% of them appeared once. The ten most abundant clones make up around 1.4% of the sample.

V was cut back by 3 bases and J by 3 bases, leaving a gap of 8 bases between them. From the cysteine through the phenylalanine, the CDR3 covers 13 amino acids. CDR3 DNA is the only sequence kept; it has 39 bases, read in frame from the first base. Based on the germline V gene, the CDR1 and CDR2 sequences are KGHSH and LQKENI. The cohort comprised 550 to 700 healthy bone marrow donors. All cohort members were sampled while nominally healthy, although unrecorded immune exposures were likely present. The donor tested CMV seronegative, placing the donor among the approximately 360 seronegative members of the cohort. Each donor provided a peripheral blood sample, and peripheral blood mononuclear cells were used for TCR beta sequencing. The Qiagen DNeasy Blood Extraction Kit was used to extract genomic DNA from the blood cell samples. Beyond this particular receptor, the publication reports: CMV serostatus was the only immune exposure information available for the cohort. Because counts were too low, more than 15 rarely observed V segments, including chromosome 9 orphons, were left out of the earlier analysis of several hundred of the donors. Some IMGT-functional V segments, including TRBV6-2 and TRBV6-3, could not be distinguished by the 87-base-pair reads and were therefore excluded. While some public TCRs were present in many individuals, most TCR sequences turned up only very rarely across donors. Several of the top co-occurrence clusters appeared to be linked to parvovirus B19, influenza, CMV and Epstein-Barr virus, according to a later analysis. The cohort was sequenced for TCR beta chains only, and without alpha or paired-chain data the features that could be detected were limited. The sequencing pipeline was judged likely to have produced a cluster of highly shared sequence variants as a technical artifact. A later analysis found that TCR association rates varied across HLA loci, with DRB1 alleles showing the most associated TCRs and HLA-C alleles the fewest. In both the original and validation cohorts, the classifier was reported to diagnose cytomegalovirus status with high specificity and sensitivity. Because HLA typing was unavailable for some donors at each locus, only the typed subset was used in association tests. A later analysis found that most CMV-associated TCR beta chains appeared HLA-restricted, with HLA associations seemingly driven largely by CMV exposure. In an earlier analysis of around 600 of the donors, most TCR beta V segments were observed in productive rearrangements about 90% or about 30% of the time, broadly matching IMGT annotations. Assigning TCR associations to individual alleles was difficult when HLA alleles, especially DR and DQ, strongly co-occurred. In a later analysis, HLA-associated TCR beta chains were found to be more clonally expanded and to have lower generation probabilities than equally common non-associated chains. Correlated functional status among segregating V segments might reflect linkage disequilibrium, but an unknown experimental factor could not be ruled out. A few of the identified cytomegalovirus-associated TCR beta chains were confirmed in vitro to be specific for cytomegalovirus antigens. Sequencing depth was assumed to be roughly uniform across donors in the presence/absence analyses, though that assumption may not hold. A later genetic analysis associated a missense DCLRE1C variant with V-gene and J-gene trimming of TCR beta chains, and an independent cohort replicated the association. The authors suggested that the approach could potentially be extended to other disease states and immunological phenotypes. The study gave a list of some 150 TCR beta chains associated with cytomegalovirus. A further reported finding was that TCR beta sequences accurately predicted the HLA-A and HLA-B alleles for most subjects in the first cohort. Specific HLA alleles were associated with 15,000 to 20,000 TCR beta sequences at a false discovery rate of 0.05 in a later analysis. In a later genetic analysis, fewer N-insertions in productive TCRs were reported among donors in an Asian-associated ancestry cluster than the roughly 640-donor mean.

Comments on this clone: Its specific antigen is unknown. Base qualities are not recorded, but no much larger clone differs from it by a single base.

The sequencing sample was made of PBMCs. The chain is assembled from TRBV18 and TRBJ1-1; matching of 5 bases hints at TRBD1 as the D gene. The sequence was obtained from a man aged 55 to 70 in good health and CMV-seronegative. The CDR3 has the sequence CASSPDRYTEAFF. The nucleotides are TGTGCCAGCTCACCCGACAGATACACTGAAGCTTTCTTT.